The rows below give T cell receptor beta chains drawn from one sample of a study of PD-1 blockade in mismatch repair-deficient tumors. Clones were read by immunoSEQ multiplex PCR, and TCRdb kept only the in-frame ones, dropping some. The profile shows 100,000 to 150,000 clones, 85% to 90% of them singletons. This material consisted of peripheral blood, taken 70 to 73 weeks after starting pembrolizumab. The receptor set was obtained from an adult with mismatch repair-deficient cancer. Each CDR3 is given with its conserved first and last residue. The order of the fields is V gene, J gene, D gene, clone size, CDR3 protein, CDR3 DNA. A D gene is named only where the DNA matches it firmly. Expanded clones get a size class; other rows say once, few or many, or leave the size out.

TRBV9,TRBJ2-7,TRBD2,-,CASSPSGLAGDYEQYF,TGTGCCAGCAGCCCCAGCGGACTAGCGGGAGACTACGAGCAGTACTTC
TRBV11-1,TRBJ2-7,-,-,CASSYGISYEQYF,TGTGCCAGCAGCTACGGGATTTCCTACGAGCAGTACTTC
TRBV25-1,TRBJ1-1,-,-,CASSELVNTEAFF,TGTGCCAGCAGTGAATTAGTGAACACTGAAGCTTTCTTT
TRBV4-1,TRBJ1-1,-,-,CASSQVQGGRGSQAFF,TGCGCCAGCAGCCAAGTACAGGGCGGCCGGGGGAGTCAAGCTTTCTTT
TRBV25-1,TRBJ2-2,-,-,CASSESRPGAGELFF,TGTGCCAGCAGTGAATCCCGACCTGGGGCCGGGGAGCTGTTTTTT
TRBV28,TRBJ2-4,TRBD1,-,CASRGGQGTLQYF,TGTGCCAGCAGGGGGGGACAGGGGACCCTTCAGTACTTC
TRBV27,TRBJ2-7,TRBD1,-,CASSAPGQGSYEQYF,TGTGCCAGCAGCGCCCCGGGACAGGGTTCCTACGAGCAGTACTTC
TRBV7-9,TRBJ1-4,-,-,CASSLARETGPNEKLFF,TGTGCCAGCAGCTTAGCTCGCGAGACAGGTCCTAATGAAAAACTGTTTTTT
TRBV19,TRBJ2-1,TRBD2,-,CASSAGLADLYNEQFF,TGTGCCAGTAGTGCTGGGCTAGCGGATTTATACAATGAGCAGTTCTTC
TRBV11-3,TRBJ2-1,TRBD2,few,CASSFGGRVYNEQFF,TGTGCCAGCAGCTTCGGCGGGAGGGTGTACAATGAGCAGTTCTTC
TRBV15,TRBJ2-3,TRBD2,-,CATSRDALAGITDTQYF,TGTGCCACCAGCAGAGATGCCCTAGCGGGAATCACAGATACGCAGTATTTT
TRBV25-1,TRBJ2-7,-,few,CASSEGPLYEQYF,TGTGCCAGCAGTGAAGGGCCCCTTTACGAGCAGTACTTC
TRBV6-6,TRBJ2-7,-,-,CASSYSQGNEQYF,TGTGCCAGCAGTTACTCGCAGGGAAACGAGCAGTACTTC
TRBV10-1,TRBJ2-5,TRBD1,-,CASSDRTGIREETQYF,TGCGCCAGCAGTGACCGGACAGGGATTAGGGAAGAGACCCAGTACTTC
TRBV7-8,TRBJ2-2,TRBD1,-,CASSDPTGRDTGELFF,TGTGCCAGCAGCGATCCGACAGGGCGAGACACCGGGGAGCTGTTTTTT
TRBV4-1,TRBJ2-7,TRBD1,-,CASSQVGQGASYEQYF,TGCGCCAGCAGCCAAGTTGGACAGGGGGCCTCCTACGAGCAGTACTTC
TRBV10-3,TRBJ2-6,-,-,CAISESEGSGANVLTF,TGTGCCATCAGTGAGTCGGAGGGAAGTGGGGCCAACGTCCTGACTTTC
TRBV4-1,TRBJ1-5,TRBD1,once,CASSHPGQGAGNQPQHF,TGCGCCAGCAGCCATCCGGGACAGGGGGCTGGCAATCAGCCCCAGCATTTT
TRBV4-3,TRBJ2-7,TRBD1,-,CASSPDRDRVTYEQYF,TGCGCCAGCAGCCCCGACCGGGACAGGGTGACCTACGAGCAGTACTTC
TRBV10-2,TRBJ2-7,-,-,CASSEQIPYEQYF,TGCGCCAGCAGTGAGCAGATACCCTACGAGCAGTACTTC
TRBV11-3,TRBJ2-7,-,-,CASSFRSYEQYF,TGTGCCAGCAGCTTCCGGTCCTACGAGCAGTACTTC
TRBV2,TRBJ2-7,TRBD1,-,CASNGQGFDEQYF,TGTGCCAGCAACGGACAGGGATTTGACGAGCAGTACTTC